This T cell receptor beta chain derives from a study of blood T cell repertoires in COVID-19 (dated by TCRdb to the early 2020s). For context, the study as a whole: The collaborator samples originated in the United States, Italy and Spain and spanned the acute and convalescent phases of COVID-19. The samples were drawn from the first 160 participants of the ongoing ImmuneRACE study and from 950 to 1,500 subjects provided by 6 global collaborators. The dataset comprised deeply sampled blood TCRbeta repertoires from subjects exposed to, actively infected with, or recovered from COVID-19. Sample metadata almost always included a de-identified subject ID, COVID-19 status, age in years and sex. The material from the prospective study consisted of cDNA or gDNA derived from T cells, B-cell-depleted T cells, or PBMCs. The repertoires were released in a freely available public database intended as a resource for research on the immune response to SARS-CoV-2. Where HLA class I and class II types were available, the types were taken from metadata supplied by the sample provider, not from assay-based typing.

V and J are truncated by 5 bases and 4 bases respectively, leaving an intervening sequence of 8 bases. CDR1 and CDR2, looked up from the germline V gene (reference sequence), are SEHNR and FQNEAQ. The CDR3 contains 13 residues, cysteine and phenylalanine counted. Here the CDR3 DNA is all that survives: 39 bases in frame from base 1. Overall results and qualifications from the work: The quantity of clinical and demographic metadata differed by source and by participant and was supplied without curation.

The immunoSEQ Assay, a bias-controlled multiplex PCR, was used to amplify TCRbeta CDR3 regions from genomic DNA. Regarding the original processing steps: Nucleated cell counts per sample were estimated from amplification of reference gene primers within the assay. To quantify the absolute abundance of each unique TCRbeta CDR3 rearrangement, sequence reads were collapsed and filtered. For each sample, productive Simpson clonality was calculated by taking the square root of Simpson's diversity index across productive rearrangements. This is the immuneACCESS table as TCRdb keeps it, with only in-frame sequences that have V and J called. A part of the clones is gone; compared with another copy, unresolved V genes explain less than half, and the rest is unexplained. The DNA gave D and trimming, while V, J and clone size come from that table. The sample has 120,000 to 150,000 clones on record, about 86% of them singletons. The leading ten clones occupy about 9.4% of the sample.

This clone was counted only a few times. No cognate antigen has been identified for it. Base qualities are not at hand, and no much larger clone is one base apart. Collaborating institutions collected whole blood in K2EDTA tubes following their own protocols. For TCRbeta analysis, collaborator samples were shipped as frozen whole blood, as isolated PBMCs, or as DNA extracted from either sample type. Material for sequencing was peripheral blood. This sequence uses TRBV7-9 and TRBJ2-2; the D gene is perhaps TRBD2, on 5 matching bases. The sequence was obtained from a woman aged 50 to 65 with active or convalescent COVID-19. The CDR3 amino acid sequence is: CASSVRGTGELFF. DNA sequence: TGTGCCAGCAGCGTCCGGGGCACCGGGGAGCTGTTTTTT.